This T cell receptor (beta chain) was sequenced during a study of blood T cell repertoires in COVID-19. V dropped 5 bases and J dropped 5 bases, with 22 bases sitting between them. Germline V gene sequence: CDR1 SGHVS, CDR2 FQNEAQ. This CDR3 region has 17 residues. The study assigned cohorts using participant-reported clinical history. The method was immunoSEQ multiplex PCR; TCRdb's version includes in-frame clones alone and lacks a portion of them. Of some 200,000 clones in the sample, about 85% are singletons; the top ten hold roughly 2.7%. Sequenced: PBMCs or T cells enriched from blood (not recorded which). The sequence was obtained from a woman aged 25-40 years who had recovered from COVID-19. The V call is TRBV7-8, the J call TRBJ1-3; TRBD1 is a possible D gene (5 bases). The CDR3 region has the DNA TGTGCCAGCAGCCACGCTGCGGGGGATAGTCCCCGAAACACCATATATTTT. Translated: CASSHAAGDSPRNTIYF.